The 9 T cell receptor beta chains listed next were all sequenced from one sample in a study of cytomegalovirus exposure and HLA in healthy donors. PCR amplification relied on 60 Vbeta primers (plus 13 Jbeta primers). Only in-frame clones appear in the TCRdb table, and some are missing; sequencing was by immunoSEQ multiplex PCR. The sample includes 130,000 or so clones. The sample consisted of PBMCs. Source of these receptors: a young woman in good health and CMV-seronegative.

The chain joins TRBV4-3 to TRBJ1-5; 7 bases are shared with TRBD1. The CDR3 consists of 17 residues. Unmatched junction bases numbered 12, after V lost 0 bases and J lost 7 bases. Germline lookup yields CDR1 LGHNA and CDR2 YSLEER. CDR3 DNA sequence: TGCGCCAGCAGCCAAGATCTCAGGGGCAGGGGGGACCAGCCCCAGCATTTT. Its translation: CASSQDLRGRGDQPQHF.

This chain joins TRBV19 and TRBJ1-3; D unclear. Trimming stripped 3 bases from V and 0 bases from J, with 12 bases between. The germline V gene has CDR1 LNHDA and CDR2 SQIVND (reference sequence). The CDR3 contains 16 residues. Here the CDR3 DNA reads TGTGCCAGTAGTATCAGGAAAGTCGTCTCTGGAAACACCATATATTTT. It specifies CASSIRKVVSGNTIYF. Full variable domain (missing parts from reference TRBV19 and TRBJ1-3): DGGITQSPKYLFRKEGQNVTLSCEQNLNHDAMYWYRQDPGQGLRLIYYSQIVNDFQKGDIAEGYSVSREKKESFPLTVTSAQKNPTAFYLCASSIRKVVSGNTIYFGEGSWLTVV.

V and J are TRBV4-3 and TRBJ2-3; 9 nucleotides line up with TRBD1. The CDR3 extends over 16 amino acids. Trimming at V came to 1 base and at J to 3 bases, leaving 5 bases not matched to a gene. Germline V gene sequence: CDR1 LGHNA, CDR2 YSLEER. CDR3 sequence (DNA): TGCGCCAGCAGCCAAGTGGGGACAGGGAATACAGATACGCAGTATTTT. As protein: CASSQVGTGNTDTQYF.

This chain uses TRBV5-4 with TRBJ2-5; 7 bases are a match to TRBD2. V lost 4 bases to trimming and J lost 5 bases; unmatched junction nucleotides: 11. Germline assignment: CDR1 SGHNT and CDR2 YYREEE (reference sequence). CDR3 length equals 15 residues. The CDR3 DNA is TGTGCCAGCAGCCCGGAAGCCGTGCGGGGGGAGACCCAGTACTTC. Encoded protein: CASSPEAVRGETQYF.

The chain has TRBV10-3 and TRBJ1-2; 9 nucleotides match TRBD1. CDR3 length: 12 amino acids. J gave up 5 bases and V 9 bases, and 4 bases lay outside the gene matches. Germline CDR1 ENHRY, CDR2 SYGVKD. CDR3 coding DNA: TGTGCCATTGGGACAGGGAGGTATGGCTACACCTTC. This translates into CAIGTGRYGYTF.

The chain employs TRBV15 and TRBJ1-2, with D possibly being TRBD1 (5 bases). Germline V CDR1 and CDR2: LNHNV, YYDKDF (reference sequence). Trimming removed 3 bases from V and 7 bases from J, with 18 bases in between. The CDR3 contains 15 residues. DNA of the CDR3: TGTGCCACCAGCAGCAACCAGCAAGGGACTTCTGGCTACACCTTC. The encoded protein is CATSSNQQGTSGYTF.

CDR3 bases: TGTGCCAGCAGCTTTGGGGGGAGCGGTTTCTACAATGAGCAGTTCTTC. This translates into CASSFGGSGFYNEQFF. The chain employs TRBV9 and TRBJ2-1, with TRBD2 as a possible D gene (6 bases). Germline values: CDR1 SGDLS, CDR2 YYNGEE. The CDR3 length is 16 residues. Trimming stripped 4 bases from V and 3 bases from J, with 17 bases between.

This chain joins TRBV29-1 and TRBJ2-3; 12 bases match TRBD2. The J segment lost 6 bases and the V segment lost 6 bases, leaving 16 bases of the junction unmatched. The germline V gene has CDR1 SQVTM and CDR2 ANQGSEA. The CDR3 consists of 17 residues. The CDR3 protein is CSVDPLRASGRADTQYF. For the CDR3, the DNA is TGCAGCGTGGACCCCCTGAGGGCTAGCGGGAGGGCGGATACGCAGTATTTT.

The chain uses TRBV7-8 and TRBJ1-6, with a weak D call TRBD1 (5 bases). Deletions cut 4 bases from V and 7 bases from J, with 11 bases between. The CDR3 totals 14 residues. From germline, CDR1 is SGHVS and CDR2 FQNEAQ. CDR3 region: CASSSGGGNSPLHF. In DNA form, the CDR3 reads TGTGCCAGCAGCTCCGGGGGGGGAAATTCACCCCTCCACTTT.